Listed here are 27 T cell receptor beta chains from one sample, sequenced in a study of siplizumab effects on memory and regulatory T cells. TCRdb's table, derived via immunoSEQ multiplex PCR, lists solely in-frame clones and lacks some. The sample holds approximately 98,000 clones, roughly 94% seen once. Sequenced sample: non-Treg CD4+ T cells sorted from blood. The source is a human donor in good health.

J is TRBJ2-1 and V is TRBV12-5, with 9 bases lining up with TRBD1. Germline V gives CDR1 LGHNT, CDR2 FRNRAP. V shed 6 bases, J shed 5 bases, and the junction held 8 bases outside the gene matches. The CDR3 totals 15 residues. CDR3 amino acids: CASGSGQGDHNEQFF. CDR3 DNA sequence: TGTGCTAGTGGGTCGGGACAGGGAGATCACAATGAGCAGTTCTTC.

The rearrangement joins TRBV6-1 to TRBJ2-3, with TRBD2 matching 12 bases. CDR3 length equals 15 residues. V shed 8 bases and J 4 bases; nucleotides not matched to a gene: 7. Germline V gives CDR1 MNHNS, CDR2 SASEGT. For the CDR3, the DNA is TGTGCCAGCCCTAAAACTAGCGGGGGGTCAGATACGCAGTATTTT. This sequence encodes CASPKTSGGSDTQYF.

The chain employs TRBV4-2 and TRBJ2-1; possible D gene TRBD2, 6 bases. Per germline, CDR1 LGHNA and CDR2 YNFKEQ. Trimming stripped 1 base from V and 6 bases from J, with 16 bases between. This CDR3 spans 16 amino acids. CDR3 region: CASSQAWLSGVNEQFF. DNA for the CDR3: TGTGCCAGCAGCCAAGCCTGGTTGTCGGGAGTCAATGAGCAGTTCTTC.

The chain employs TRBV18 and TRBJ1-1; D gene ambiguous. Germline assignment: CDR1 KGHSH and CDR2 LQKENI. V was cut by 2 bases and J by 6 bases, with 7 bases left in between. The length of the CDR3 is 12 residues. CDR3 in amino acids: CASSPGRAEAFF. The DNA of the CDR3 is TGTGCCAGCTCACCAGGGAGGGCTGAAGCTTTCTTT.

Only one count was recorded for this clone. The chain combines TRBV7-9 with TRBJ1-4; no clear D gene. V lost 5 bases and J lost 5, with 15 bases in between. Germline V gene lookup returns CDR1 SEHNR and CDR2 FQNEAQ (reference sequence). This CDR3 is 15 amino acids long. CDR3 region: CASSPTVGGNEKLFF. The DNA of the CDR3 is TGTGCCAGCAGCCCTACGGTGGGCGGGAATGAAAAACTGTTTTTT. The full variable domain, completed using reference TRBV7-9 and TRBJ1-4, is DTGVSQNPRHKITKRGQNVTFRCDPISEHNRLYWYRQTLGQGPEFLTYFQNEAQLEKSRLLSDRFSAERPKGSFSTLEIQRTEQGDSAMYLCASSPTVGGNEKLFFGSGTQLSVL.

The rearrangement joins TRBV6-1 to TRBJ2-1; TRBD2 agrees at 10 bases. Trimming cost V 7 bases and J 6 bases; bases outside gene matches: 6. The CDR3 is 14 residues long. Germline CDR1 is MNHNS and CDR2 is SASEGT. CDR3 DNA sequence: TGTGCCAGCATAAGACTAGCGGGCGGCAATGAGCAGTTCTTC. Its translation is CASIRLAGGNEQFF.

The chain recombines TRBV2 with TRBJ2-3, with 8 bases lining up with TRBD2. The trim removed 8 bases at V and 4 bases at J, leaving 8 bases unmatched. The CDR3 length is 14 residues. Germline V gives CDR1 SNHLY, CDR2 FYNNEI. As DNA, the CDR3 is TGTGCCAGCGAAGCGGGGGAGTATTCAGATACGCAGTATTTT. Translation: CASEAGEYSDTQYF.

The rearrangement joins TRBV5-5 to TRBJ1-5; tentatively, D is TRBD1 (5 bases). Trimming stripped 0 bases from V and 0 bases from J, with 7 bases between. The CDR3 has 15 residues. From germline, CDR1 is SGHKS and CDR2 YYEKEE (reference sequence). In nucleotides, the CDR3 is TGTGCCAGCAGCTTGGGGGACCATAGCAATCAGCCCCAGCATTTT. This codes for CASSLGDHSNQPQHF.

The rearrangement links TRBV27 to TRBJ2-1, with a possible D match to TRBD2 (6 bases). With 7 bases removed from V and 6 bases from J, the gap between germline ends came to 22 bases. CDR3 length: 16 residues. Per germline, CDR1 MNHEY and CDR2 SMNVEV (reference sequence). CDR3 coding DNA: TGTGCCAGCACCGAGCGGGTTGGCCCCTACGTCAATGAGCAGTTCTTC. Translated: CASTERVGPYVNEQFF.

CDR3 in amino acids: CASSRAGGGSYEQYF. The CDR3 bases are TGTGCCAGCAGTCGGGCGGGAGGAGGATCCTACGAGCAGTACTTC. This rearrangement joins TRBV9 to TRBJ2-7; TRBD2 matches 8 bases. This CDR3 spans 15 amino acids. Germline-derived CDR1 and CDR2 are SGDLS and YYNGEE. J gave up 1 base and V 5 bases, and 8 bases lay outside the gene matches. The variable domain in full, completed from reference TRBV9 and TRBJ2-7, reads DSGVTQTPKHLITATGQRVTLRCSPRSGDLSVYWYQQSLDQGLQFLIQYYNGEERAKGNILERFSAQQFPDLHSELNLSSLELGDSALYFCASSRAGGGSYEQYFGPGTRLTVT.

The chain recombines TRBV5-1 with TRBJ1-2; 10 nucleotides match TRBD1. J lost 5 bases, V lost 5 bases, and 9 bases had no gene match. This CDR3 region has 15 residues. Germline V gene data show CDR1 as SGHRS and CDR2 as YFSETQ. The CDR3 coding sequence is TGCGCCAGCAGGCCCGGGACAGGGGTTGAGTATGGCTACACCTTC. Translating gives CASRPGTGVEYGYTF.

The V call is TRBV11-2, the J call TRBJ2-7; unclear D gene. The germline V gene has CDR1 SGHAT and CDR2 FQNNGV. CDR3 length: 13 residues. V was trimmed by 2 bases and J by 2 bases, leaving 7 bases between them. CDR3 amino acids: CASSLRAPYEQYF. The DNA for the CDR3 is TGTGCCAGCAGCTTACGGGCCCCCTACGAGCAGTACTTC.

The chain has TRBV7-9 and TRBJ2-3; D is unresolved. CDR3 length: 14 amino acids. Germline V lookup: CDR1 SEHNR, CDR2 FQNEAQ (reference sequence). V was pared by 5 bases and J by 2 bases, with 11 bases between. This chain's CDR3 is CASSPDSYTDTQYF. The DNA for the CDR3 is TGTGCCAGCAGCCCCGACTCGTACACAGATACGCAGTATTTT.

The J gene is TRBJ2-3, the V gene TRBV7-8; no definite D call. Trimming pared 5 bases from V and 3 bases from J, leaving 6 bases between. Germline V gene data show CDR1 as SGHVS and CDR2 as FQNEAQ. CDR3 length: 12 amino acids. Here the CDR3 DNA reads TGTGCCAGCAGCCCCCAAACAGATACGCAGTATTTT. It translates to CASSPQTDTQYF.

V usage is TRBV30 and J usage is TRBJ1-1; possibly TRBD1 for D (5 bases). CDR1 is GTSNPN and CDR2 is SVGIG in the germline V gene (reference sequence). This CDR3 spans 13 amino acids. Trimming shortened V by 3 bases and J by 1 base, and 9 bases separated the two germline ends. CDR3 amino acids: CAWRGRRNTEAFF. CDR3 DNA: TGTGCCTGGAGGGGACGGAGGAACACTGAAGCTTTCTTT.

This chain links TRBV6-4 with TRBJ1-4; D is ambiguous. V was pared by 5 bases and J by 1 base, with 14 bases between. CDR1 and CDR2 (germline): MRHNA, SNTAGT. This CDR3 is built from 16 residues. The CDR3 protein is CASSYQNFQTNEKLFF. As DNA, the CDR3 is TGTGCCAGCAGTTACCAAAATTTTCAAACTAATGAAAAACTGTTTTTT.

V is TRBV5-1 and J is TRBJ2-5; D uncertain. Trimming left V 3 bases short and J 5 bases short, with 14 bases between. Germline loops: CDR1 SGHRS, CDR2 YFSETQ. This CDR3 spans 14 amino acids. CDR3 DNA: TGCGCCAGCAGCTCGAGTCCCCAGAGGGAGACCCAGTACTTC. It yields the protein CASSSSPQRETQYF.

The V and J genes are TRBV30 and TRBJ2-5; D is ambiguous. Trimming took off 1 base at V and 2 bases at J, with 8 bases between the two ends. CDR3 length: 13 residues. The germline gives CDR1 GTSNPN, CDR2 SVGIG (reference sequence). The DNA of the CDR3 is TGTGCCTGGAGTGGCAGGCGTCAAGAGACCCAGTACTTC. Protein sequence: CAWSGRRQETQYF.

The chain joins TRBV28 to TRBJ1-1; D possibly corresponds to TRBD1 (6 bases). The germline V gene encodes CDR1 MDHEN and CDR2 SYDVKM. V was cut by 5 bases and J by 3 bases, with 22 bases left in between. This CDR3 spans 17 amino acids. The CDR3 DNA sequence: TGTGCCAGCAGTCAAACATTACAACAGGGAATCGACACTGAAGCTTTCTTT. It is translated as CASSQTLQQGIDTEAFF.

The rearrangement uses TRBV5-3 and TRBJ2-7, with TRBD1 identical over 9 bases. TRBV5-3 is filed as an ORF, its function uncertain. CDR3 length: 16 residues. After removal of 4 bases from V and 3 bases from J, the junction contained 11 bases not matched to a gene. As DNA, the CDR3 is TGTGCCAGAAGCCGTTCCCGGGACAGGGTTCTCTACGAGCAGTACTTC. Its translation is CARSRSRDRVLYEQYF.

The chain is built from TRBV28 and TRBJ1-4, with TRBD1 matching 7 bases. J gave up 8 bases and V 7 bases, and 7 bases lay outside the gene matches. Germline V lookup: CDR1 MDHEN, CDR2 SYDVKM. The CDR3 spans 13 residues. The CDR3 DNA reads as TGTGCCAGCAAGAGGGGGCGGTGGGAAAAACTGTTTTTT. The encoded protein is CASKRGRWEKLFF.

This rearrangement joins TRBV4-1 to TRBJ1-4, with a weak D call TRBD1 (6 bases). Looked up from germline, CDR1 is MGHRA and CDR2 is YSYEKL. CDR3 length: 16 amino acids. Trimming took 1 base from V and 4 from J, leaving 13 bases between them. DNA for the CDR3: TGCGCCAGCAGCCAAGGGGCCGGACAGTTTAATGAAAAACTGTTTTTT. Protein: CASSQGAGQFNEKLFF.

This chain connects TRBV7-8 to TRBJ2-7, with 7 bases aligning to TRBD2. Trimming at V came to 5 bases and at J to 2 bases, leaving 9 bases not matched to a gene. The CDR3 covers 15 residues. Germline CDR1 reads SGHVS; CDR2 reads FQNEAQ. The CDR3 DNA reads as TGTGCCAGCAGCCCCCCGGGACTACCGACCTACGAGCAGTACTTC. Translation: CASSPPGLPTYEQYF. The full variable domain, with the rest looked up from reference TRBV7-8 and TRBJ2-7, is GAGVSQSPRYKVAKRGQDVALRCDPISGHVSLFWYQQALGQGPEFLTYFQNEAQLDKSGLPSDRFFAERPEGSVSTLKIQRTQQEDSAVYLCASSPPGLPTYEQYFGPGTRLTVT.

This clone appeared once. This chain links TRBV19 with TRBJ1-1, with D tentatively TRBD1 (5 bases). The V end was cut by 5 bases, the J end by 0 bases, with 10 bases between. This CDR3 is built from 14 residues. Germline values: CDR1 LNHDA, CDR2 SQIVND (reference sequence). The CDR3, as DNA: TGTGCCAGTAGTTTTGACAGTTTGAACACTGAAGCTTTCTTT. Translation gives CASSFDSLNTEAFF.

The rearrangement links TRBV5-6 to TRBJ1-1, with D possibly being TRBD1 (5 bases). Per the germline V gene, CDR1 is SGHDT and CDR2 is YYEEEE. CDR3 length: 14 residues. Trimming left V 3 bases short and J 4 bases short, with 13 bases between. The CDR3 reads CASSWGGTATEAFF. DNA of the CDR3: TGTGCCAGCAGCTGGGGGGGAACTGCCACTGAAGCTTTCTTT.

CDR3 nucleotide sequence: TGCAGCGTTGAAGAGCGGTCAGCGAGTTTCTACAATGAGCAGTTCTTC. Translating it yields CSVEERSASFYNEQFF. J is TRBJ2-1 and V is TRBV29-1, with D unresolved. The CDR3 extends over 16 amino acids. The V and J ends lost 0 bases and 3 bases respectively, with 15 bases between them. Germline values: CDR1 SQVTM, CDR2 ANQGSEA.

A few counts support this clone. The sample holds other DNA sequences that translate to the same CDR3. The gene calls are TRBV19 and TRBJ1-5; no clear D gene. Germline V gene data show CDR1 as LNHDA and CDR2 as SQIVND (reference sequence). V dropped 2 bases and J dropped 5 bases, with 4 bases sitting between them. This CDR3 has 12 residues. CDR3 DNA sequence: TGTGCCAGTAGTATACTCGATCAGCCCCAGCATTTT. Protein product: CASSILDQPQHF.